Each of the 8 T cell receptor beta chains below was sequenced from the same sample in a study of shared clonotypes between healthy human individuals. The method was immunoSEQ multiplex PCR; TCRdb's version includes in-frame clones alone and lacks a portion of them. This sample has about 1 million clones; about three quarters occur once, and the top ten carry 1.4% to 1.5%. The sequenced material came from memory CD4+ T cells sorted from blood. Subset: CD45RA-negative fraction. These receptors came from a man between 18 and 35 years old in good health.

V and J are TRBV5-1 and TRBJ2-6; D remains ambiguous. Trimming stripped 0 bases from V and 13 bases from J, with 14 bases between. The CDR3 sequence is 14 residues long. CDR1 and CDR2 (germline): SGHRS, YFSETQ. DNA of the CDR3: TGCGCCAGCAGCTTGGCCGATAGGGTCCTAGTCCTGACTTTC. Translating it yields CASSLADRVLVLTF.

This clone was recorded a few times. This chain joins TRBV7-8 and TRBJ2-7; the D is unclear. Germline V lookup: CDR1 SGHVS, CDR2 FQNEAQ. The ends were cut back, 5 bases at V and 3 bases at J, with 8 bases in the middle. The CDR3 loop spans 12 amino acids. The CDR3 loop is CASSVFFYEQYF. CDR3 in DNA: TGTGCCAGCAGCGTTTTTTTCTACGAGCAGTACTTC.

The chain recombines TRBV7-3 with TRBJ2-3, with D perhaps matching TRBD2 (6 bases). V was shortened by 4 bases and J by 0 bases, with 11 bases between the two germline ends. This CDR3 is 15 amino acids long. Per germline, CDR1 SGHTA and CDR2 FQGTGA. As DNA, the CDR3 is TGTGCCAGCAGCTCTTCCGGGACTAGCACAGATACGCAGTATTTT. It yields the protein CASSSSGTSTDTQYF.

In this sample, this clone turned up once. The rearrangement links TRBV5-6 to TRBJ1-2; TRBD1 might be the D (6 bases). This CDR3 has 15 residues. V gave up 5 bases and J gave up 2 bases, with 16 bases separating them. The germline CDR1 and CDR2 sequences are SGHDT and YYEEEE. CDR3 sequence (DNA): TGTGCCAGCAGGGGAGGGGGGGCGCAGAACTATGGCTACACCTTC. As protein: CASRGGGAQNYGYTF.

This clone was recorded a few times. The same CDR3 can be traced to other DNA sequences in this sample. CDR3: CASSGQPYEQYF. The CDR3 DNA reads TGTGCCAGCAGTGGGCAACCCTACGAGCAGTACTTC. The chain is built from TRBV2 and TRBJ2-7, with D uncertain. Germline V gives CDR1 SNHLY, CDR2 FYNNEI. The CDR3 length is 12 residues. V was trimmed by 4 bases and J by 2 bases, leaving 6 bases between them.

The chain carries TRBV5-1 and TRBJ1-1, with D perhaps TRBD1 (6 bases). In germline, CDR1 is SGHRS, CDR2 YFSETQ. Trimming removed 6 bases from V and 0 bases from J, with 15 bases in between. The CDR3 has 15 residues. The CDR3 here is CASKLRRGLNTEAFF. Written as DNA, the CDR3 is TGCGCCAGCAAATTACGTCGGGGGCTGAACACTGAAGCTTTCTTT.

The chain combines TRBV6-5 with TRBJ2-5, with TRBD2 as a possible D gene (6 bases). V lost 2 bases to trimming and J lost 4 bases, with 14 bases between them. CDR1 MNHEY and CDR2 SVGAGI come from the germline V gene. CDR3 length equals 15 residues. Written as DNA, the CDR3 is TGTGCCAGCAGTTACGACGCGGGGCGCGTAGAGACCCAGTACTTC. Its protein is CASSYDAGRVETQYF.

This chain connects TRBV10-3 to TRBJ1-4; TRBD1 matches at 9 bases. V shed 6 bases, J shed 4 bases, and the junction held 6 bases outside the gene matches. The CDR3 runs 15 residues. Germline-derived CDR1 and CDR2 are ENHRY and SYGVKD. The CDR3 DNA follows: TGTGCCATCAGCAAAGACAGGGGGGGTAATGAAAAACTGTTTTTT. Its translation is CAISKDRGGNEKLFF.